These T cell receptor beta chains were read from a single sample in a study of blood T cell repertoires in COVID-19. Only in-frame clones appear in the TCRdb table, and some are missing; sequencing was by immunoSEQ multiplex PCR. There are 120,000 to 150,000 clones in the sample; roughly 80% occur only once, and roughly two fifths lies in the top ten. Material for sequencing was peripheral blood. The receptor source for this set is a human donor in a cohort sampled during active COVID-19. CDR3s include the opening cysteine and the closing phenylalanine or tryptophan. The D gene is left open where the match is weak.

V	D	length	J	CDR3
TRBV9	TRBD2	17	TRBJ2-1	CASSLRLAGSSYNEQFF
TRBV4-3	.	14	TRBJ2-5	CASSQDRLRETQYF
TRBV6-6	TRBD1	13	TRBJ1-1	CASTLDRDTEAFF
TRBV7-9	.	17	TRBJ1-4	CASSLARSAGADEKLFF
TRBV4-3	.	17	TRBJ1-3	CASSQEVAASSGNTIYF
TRBV29-1	.	16	TRBJ2-6	CSVEGGREDGANVLTF
TRBV27	.	15	TRBJ1-1	CASGGGFLPNTEAFF
TRBV7-9	.	15	TRBJ2-1	CASSFSGDTYNEQFF
TRBV7-9	.	13	TRBJ1-2	CASSTQGPRGYTF
TRBV20-1	.	11	TRBJ1-2	CSAPQITGYTF
TRBV7-6	TRBD1	15	TRBJ2-1	CASSSRGPTGHEQFF
TRBV7-2	.	15	TRBJ1-1	CASSLEGRGNTEAFF
TRBV7-6	.	15	TRBJ1-2	CASSLAETGTNGYTF
TRBV12-3/TRBV12-4	.	13	TRBJ1-2	CASSLKKRHGYTF
TRBV7-2	TRBD1	17	TRBJ1-2	CASSLAGTGGTLWGYTF
TRBV7-9	.	16	TRBJ2-2	CASSLAGRSNTGELFF
TRBV12-3/TRBV12-4	TRBD1	13	TRBJ1-2	CASNTGGSYGYTF
TRBV6-5	.	14	TRBJ2-1	CASSYAGSYNEQFF
TRBV27	TRBD1	15	TRBJ2-5	CASSDGTGLQETQYF
TRBV7-8	TRBD1	16	TRBJ1-1	CASSLGQGAMRAEAFF
TRBV19	.	16	TRBJ1-3	CASSIPQGNSGNTIYF
TRBV27	.	15	TRBJ1-5	CASSPGQMYNQPQHF
TRBV7-2	TRBD1	15	TRBJ1-6	CASSSTGAVWSPLHF
TRBV5-5	.	16	TRBJ2-2	CASTLWASANTGELFF
TRBV7-2	.	15	TRBJ2-1	CASSFRGAGQSEQFF
TRBV21-1	.	17	TRBJ2-5	CASSKALAGGPGETQYF
TRBV7-2	.	13	TRBJ2-5	CASSRSGQETQYF
TRBV4-2	.	13	TRBJ1-5	CASSQSGDQPQHF
TRBV15	.	17	TRBJ2-5	CATSVGIGSRGIGTQYF
TRBV7-8	.	15	TRBJ2-2	CASFAAGYHTGELFF
TRBV7-2	.	12	TRBJ2-5	CASSKAAKTQYF
TRBV7-9	TRBD1	15	TRBJ1-1	CASSFGTGITTEAFF
TRBV6-5	TRBD1	13	TRBJ2-1	CATARTGNDEQFF
TRBV6-5	.	15	TRBJ1-1	CASRWGRTMNTEAFF
TRBV7-2	.	15	TRBJ1-2	CASSLGQGLGEGYTF
TRBV5-1	.	15	TRBJ1-1	CASTLGGQVGTEAFF
TRBV18	.	12	TRBJ2-1	CASSLQGNEQFF
TRBV5-1	TRBD1	14	TRBJ2-7	CASSLGQGDDEQYF
TRBV11-3	.	12	TRBJ2-7	CASSFARYEQYF
TRBV7-9	TRBD1	16	TRBJ1-1	CASSRPGTGGDTEAFF
TRBV19	.	16	TRBJ1-1	CASQRRAGAPNTEAFF
TRBV5-4	.	16	TRBJ2-5	CASSPAGWGIQETQYF
TRBV7-9	TRBD1	15	TRBJ1-2	CASSSGQGVFYGYTF
TRBV9	TRBD1	14	TRBJ2-1	CASSVGTGGGEQFF
TRBV5-8	TRBD2	15	TRBJ2-1	CASSQPSGGRNEQFF
TRBV27	TRBD1	16	TRBJ1-4	CASSRSSGTGALKLFF
TRBV27	TRBD2	15	TRBJ2-2	CASSSGLAGTGELFF
TRBV3-1/TRBV3-2	.	19	TRBJ2-1	CASSQDLRRRVRSYNEQFF
TRBV7-7	.	16	TRBJ2-1	CASSLGRTVGYNEQFF
TRBV6-5	TRBD2	14	TRBJ2-2	CASMVEGRAGELFF
TRBV9	TRBD1	15	TRBJ2-7	CASSFRTGGSYEQYF
TRBV5-1	.	13	TRBJ2-2	CASSPRDTGELFF
TRBV7-2	.	14	TRBJ1-2	CASSRGDFNYGYTF
TRBV7-2	.	16	TRBJ2-2	CASSLGTRMNTGELFF
TRBV6-5	TRBD2	16	TRBJ2-3	CASSYTGLAISDTQYF
TRBV29-1	.	13	TRBJ2-7	CSVAAPGSREQYF
TRBV18	.	16	TRBJ1-5	CASSPSGQYSNQPQHF
TRBV6-5	.	15	TRBJ2-1	CASSYVVSSYNEQFF